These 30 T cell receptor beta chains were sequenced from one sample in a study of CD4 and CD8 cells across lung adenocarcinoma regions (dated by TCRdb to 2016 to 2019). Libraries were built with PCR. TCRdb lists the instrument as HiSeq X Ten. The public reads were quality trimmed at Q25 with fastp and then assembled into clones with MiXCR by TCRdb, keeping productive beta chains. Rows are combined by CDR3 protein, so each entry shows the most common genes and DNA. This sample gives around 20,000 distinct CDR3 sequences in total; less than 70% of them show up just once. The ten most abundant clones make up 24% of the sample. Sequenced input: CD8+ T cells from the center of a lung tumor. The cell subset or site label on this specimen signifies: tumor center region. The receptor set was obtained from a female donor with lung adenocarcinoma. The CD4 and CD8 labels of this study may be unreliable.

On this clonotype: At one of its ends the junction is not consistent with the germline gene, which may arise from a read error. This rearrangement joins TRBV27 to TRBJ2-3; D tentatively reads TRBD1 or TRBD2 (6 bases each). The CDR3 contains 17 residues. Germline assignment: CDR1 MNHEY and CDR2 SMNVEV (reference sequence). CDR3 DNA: TGTGCCAGCAGTCCCCAAATCGGGGGCGGTGGCCCAGAGACGCAGTACTTT. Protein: CASSPQIGGGGPETQYF.

CDR3 region: CASTCRDADTQYF. The CDR3 DNA follows: TGTGCCAGCACCTGCCGGGACGCAGATACGCAGTATTTT. The J gene is TRBJ2-3, the V gene TRBV6-1; D could derive from TRBD1 or TRBD2 (5 bases each). Trimming left V 7 bases short and J 4 bases short, with 12 bases between. CDR1 MNHNS and CDR2 SASEGT come from the germline V gene. The CDR3 is 13 residues long.

Here the CDR3 DNA reads TGTGCCAGCAGTTTTAGCGGGGGGGCCCGCGATGAGCAGTTCTTC. This translates into CASSFSGGARDEQFF. This rearrangement joins TRBV6-5 to TRBJ2-1, with TRBD2 matching over 11 bases. The trim removed 4 bases at V and 8 bases at J, leaving 7 bases unmatched. Germline V gene data show CDR1 as MNHEY and CDR2 as SVGAGI. The CDR3 spans 15 residues.

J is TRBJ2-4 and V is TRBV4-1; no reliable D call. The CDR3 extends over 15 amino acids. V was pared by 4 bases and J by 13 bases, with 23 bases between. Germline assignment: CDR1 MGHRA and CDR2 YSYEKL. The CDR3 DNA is TGCGCCAGCAGCCCGGCGCTGTGTGGCACAGACACGCAGTACTTC. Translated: CASSPALCGTDTQYF.

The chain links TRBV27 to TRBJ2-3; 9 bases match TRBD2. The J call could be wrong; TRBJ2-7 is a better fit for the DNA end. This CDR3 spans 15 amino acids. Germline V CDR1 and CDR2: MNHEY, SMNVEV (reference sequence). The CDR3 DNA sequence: TGTGGCGCGGGTACCGGGCGGGGGGGCCAAGATACGCAGTACTTC. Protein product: CGAGTGRGGQDTQYF.

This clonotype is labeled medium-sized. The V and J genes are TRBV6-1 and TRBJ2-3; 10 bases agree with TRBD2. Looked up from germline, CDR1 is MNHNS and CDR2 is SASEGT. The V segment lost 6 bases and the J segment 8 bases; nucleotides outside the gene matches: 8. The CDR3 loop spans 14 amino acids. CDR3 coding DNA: TGTGCCAGCAGCCCGGGACTAGCGTCAGCTACGCAGTATTTT. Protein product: CASSPGLASATQYF.

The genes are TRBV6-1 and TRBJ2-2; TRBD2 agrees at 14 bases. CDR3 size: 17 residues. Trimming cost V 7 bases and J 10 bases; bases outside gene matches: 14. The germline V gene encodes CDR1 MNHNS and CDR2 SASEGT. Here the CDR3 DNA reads TGTGCCAGCATCGGACTAGCGGGAGGTGTAAGGCGCAAGGAGCTGTTTTTT. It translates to CASIGLAGGVRRKELFF.

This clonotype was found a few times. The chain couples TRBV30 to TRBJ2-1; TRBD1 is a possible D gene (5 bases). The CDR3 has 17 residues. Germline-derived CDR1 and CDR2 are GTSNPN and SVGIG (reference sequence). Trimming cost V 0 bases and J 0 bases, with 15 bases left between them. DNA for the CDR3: TGTGCCTGGAGTGTAGGGTGGGGCAGTCGCTCCTACAATGAGCAGTTCTTC. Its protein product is CAWSVGWGSRSYNEQFF.

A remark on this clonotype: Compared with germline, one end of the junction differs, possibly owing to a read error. The DNA of the CDR3 is TGCGCCGGGGGGCCGACGGGACGGTACACAGAGACGCAGTACTTT. Protein sequence: CAGGPTGRYTETQYF. V and J are TRBV10-2 and TRBJ2-3; either TRBD1 or TRBD2 may fit D (6 bases each). Germline values: CDR1 WSHSY, CDR2 SAAADI. CDR3 length: 15 amino acids.

The chain's CDR3 is CASRPIAGEGQETQYF. The CDR3 nucleotides are TGTGCCAGCAGGCCTATAGCGGGAGAGGGTCAAGAGACCCAGTACTTC. This chain connects TRBV6-1 to TRBJ2-5; TRBD2 matches at 9 bases. CDR1 is MNHNS and CDR2 is SASEGT in the germline V gene. After removal of 6 bases from V and 2 bases from J, the junction contained 10 bases not matched to a gene. This CDR3 region has 16 residues.

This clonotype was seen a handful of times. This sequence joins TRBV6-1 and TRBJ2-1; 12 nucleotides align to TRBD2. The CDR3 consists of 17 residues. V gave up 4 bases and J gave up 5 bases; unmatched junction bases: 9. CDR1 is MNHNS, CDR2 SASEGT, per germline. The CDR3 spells CASSVGLAGFVHNEQFF. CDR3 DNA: TGTGCCAGCAGTGTTGGACTAGCGGGATTCGTCCACAATGAGCAGTTCTTC.

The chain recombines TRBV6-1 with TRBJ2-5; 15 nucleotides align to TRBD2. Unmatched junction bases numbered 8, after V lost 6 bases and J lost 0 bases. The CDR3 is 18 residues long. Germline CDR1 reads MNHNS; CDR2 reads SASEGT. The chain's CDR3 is CASSSGLAGGAYQETQYF. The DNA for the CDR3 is TGTGCCAGCAGCTCCGGACTAGCGGGAGGGGCGTACCAAGAGACCCAGTACTTC.

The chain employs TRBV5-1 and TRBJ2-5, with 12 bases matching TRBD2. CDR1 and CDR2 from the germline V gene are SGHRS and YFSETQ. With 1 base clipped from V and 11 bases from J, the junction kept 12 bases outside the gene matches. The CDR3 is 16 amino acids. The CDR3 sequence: CASSLNLAGGSTEQYF. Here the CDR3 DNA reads TGCGCCAGCAGCTTGAATCTAGCGGGAGGGTCCACTGAGCAGTACTTC.

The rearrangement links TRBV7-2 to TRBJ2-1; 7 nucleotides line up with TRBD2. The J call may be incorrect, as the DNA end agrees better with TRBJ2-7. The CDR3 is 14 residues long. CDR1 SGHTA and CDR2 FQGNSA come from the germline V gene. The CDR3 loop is CASSLVLASNEQYF. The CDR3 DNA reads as TGTGCCAGCAGCTTAGTACTAGCGTCAAACGAGCAGTACTTC.

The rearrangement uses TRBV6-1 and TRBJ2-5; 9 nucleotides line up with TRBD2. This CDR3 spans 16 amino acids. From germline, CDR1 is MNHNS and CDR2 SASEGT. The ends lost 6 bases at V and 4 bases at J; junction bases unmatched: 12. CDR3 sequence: CASRGDAGGAPETQYF. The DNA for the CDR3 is TGTGCCAGCAGGGGAGACGCGGGAGGGGCGCCAGAGACCCAGTACTTC.

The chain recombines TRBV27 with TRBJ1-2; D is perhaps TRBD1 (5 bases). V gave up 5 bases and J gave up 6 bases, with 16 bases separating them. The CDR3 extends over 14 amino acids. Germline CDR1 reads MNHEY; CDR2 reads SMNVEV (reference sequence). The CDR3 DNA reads TGTGCCAGCAGTCTGGGGGTGGAGGTACATGGCTACACCTTC. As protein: CASSLGVEVHGYTF.

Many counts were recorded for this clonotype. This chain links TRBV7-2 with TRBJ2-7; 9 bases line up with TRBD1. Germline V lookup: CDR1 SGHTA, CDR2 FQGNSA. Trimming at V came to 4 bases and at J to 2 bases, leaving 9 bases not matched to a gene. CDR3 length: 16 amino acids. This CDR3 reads CASSSGGQGPPYEQYF. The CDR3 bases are TGTGCCAGCAGCTCGGGGGGACAGGGCCCTCCCTACGAGCAGTACTTC.

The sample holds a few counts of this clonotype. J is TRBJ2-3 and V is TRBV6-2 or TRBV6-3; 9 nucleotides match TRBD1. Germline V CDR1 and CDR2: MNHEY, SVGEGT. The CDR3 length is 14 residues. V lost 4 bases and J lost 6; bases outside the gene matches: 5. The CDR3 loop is CASSFGQGWDTQYF. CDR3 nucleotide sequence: TGTGCCAGCAGTTTTGGACAGGGGTGGGATACGCAGTATTTT.

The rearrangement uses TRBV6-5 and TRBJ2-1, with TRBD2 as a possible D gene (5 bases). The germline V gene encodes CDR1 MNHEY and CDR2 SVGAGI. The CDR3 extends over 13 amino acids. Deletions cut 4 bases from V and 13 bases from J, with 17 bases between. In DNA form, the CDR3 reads TGTGCCAGCAGTTCCGGGTCCTGGGAGACCCAGTTCTTC. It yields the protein CASSSGSWETQFF.

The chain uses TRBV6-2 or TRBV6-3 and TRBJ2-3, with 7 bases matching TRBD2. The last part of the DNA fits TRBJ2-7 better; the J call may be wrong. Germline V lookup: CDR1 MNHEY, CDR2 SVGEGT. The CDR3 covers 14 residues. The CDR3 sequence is CAGSGARDPDTQYF. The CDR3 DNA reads TGTGCGGGGAGCGGGGCCCGTGACCCAGATACGCAGTACTTC.

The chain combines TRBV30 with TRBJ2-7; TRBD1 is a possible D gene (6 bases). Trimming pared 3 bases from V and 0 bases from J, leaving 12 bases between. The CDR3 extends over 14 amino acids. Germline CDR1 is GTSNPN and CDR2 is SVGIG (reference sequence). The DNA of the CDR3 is TGTGCCTGGAGGGTGACAGGTAGCTCCTACGAGCAGTACTTC. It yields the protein CAWRVTGSSYEQYF.

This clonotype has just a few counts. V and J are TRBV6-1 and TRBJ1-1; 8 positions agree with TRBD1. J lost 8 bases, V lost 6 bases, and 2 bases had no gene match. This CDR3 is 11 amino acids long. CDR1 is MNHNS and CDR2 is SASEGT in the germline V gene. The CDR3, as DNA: TGTGCCAGCAGCCGGGACAGGGAAGCTTTCTTT. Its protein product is CASSRDREAFF.

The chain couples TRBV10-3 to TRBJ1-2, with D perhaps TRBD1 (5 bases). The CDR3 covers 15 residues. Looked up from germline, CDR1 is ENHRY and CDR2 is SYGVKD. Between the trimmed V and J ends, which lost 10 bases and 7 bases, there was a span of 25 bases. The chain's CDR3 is CATLGGGKARGGYTF. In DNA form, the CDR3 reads TGTGCCACCCTGGGCGGGGGGAAGGCAAGGGGTGGCTACACCTTC.

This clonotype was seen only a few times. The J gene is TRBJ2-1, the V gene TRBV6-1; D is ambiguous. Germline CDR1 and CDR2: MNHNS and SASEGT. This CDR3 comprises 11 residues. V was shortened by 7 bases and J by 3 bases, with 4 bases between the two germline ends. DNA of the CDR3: TGTGCCAGCACGGGCTACAATGAGCAGTTCTTC. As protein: CASTGYNEQFF.

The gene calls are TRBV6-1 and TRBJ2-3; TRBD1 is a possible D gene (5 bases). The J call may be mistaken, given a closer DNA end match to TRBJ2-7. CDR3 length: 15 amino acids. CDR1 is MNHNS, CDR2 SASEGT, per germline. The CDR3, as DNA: TGTGCCAGCGGGCAGGCAGGGCGCGCCACAGATACGCAGTACTTC. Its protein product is CASGQAGRATDTQYF.

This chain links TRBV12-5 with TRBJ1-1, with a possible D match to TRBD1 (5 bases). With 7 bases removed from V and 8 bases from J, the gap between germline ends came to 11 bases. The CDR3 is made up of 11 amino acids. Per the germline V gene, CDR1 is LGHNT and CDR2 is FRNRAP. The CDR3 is CASAYTGEAFF. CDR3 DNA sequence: TGTGCTAGTGCTTATACAGGAGAAGCTTTCTTT.

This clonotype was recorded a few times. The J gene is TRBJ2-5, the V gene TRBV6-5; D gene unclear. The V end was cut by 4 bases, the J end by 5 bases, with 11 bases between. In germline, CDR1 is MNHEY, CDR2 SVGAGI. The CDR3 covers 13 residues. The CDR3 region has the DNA TGTGCCAGCAGTTTGGGTCGTGGGGAGACCCAGTACTTC. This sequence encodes CASSLGRGETQYF.

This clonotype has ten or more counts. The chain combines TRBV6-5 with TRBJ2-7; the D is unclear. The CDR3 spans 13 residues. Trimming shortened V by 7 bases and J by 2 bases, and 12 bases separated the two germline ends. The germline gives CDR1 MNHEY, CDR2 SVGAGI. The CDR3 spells CASNLDRAYEQYF. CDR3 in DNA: TGTGCCAGCAATTTGGACCGTGCCTACGAGCAGTACTTC.

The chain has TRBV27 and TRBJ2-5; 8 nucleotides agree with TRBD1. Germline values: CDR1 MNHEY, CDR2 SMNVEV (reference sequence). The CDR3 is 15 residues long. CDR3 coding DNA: TGTGGCAGGGGGCAGGGGGGAGGAGTCAAAGAGACCCAGTACTTC. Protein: CGRGQGGGVKETQYF.

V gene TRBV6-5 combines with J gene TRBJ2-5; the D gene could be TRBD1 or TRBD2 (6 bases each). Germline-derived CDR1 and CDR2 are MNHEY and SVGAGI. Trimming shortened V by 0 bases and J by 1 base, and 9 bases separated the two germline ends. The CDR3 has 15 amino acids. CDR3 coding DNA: TGTGCCAGCAGTTACTCCCGGGGGCCCCAAGAGACCCAGTACTTC. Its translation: CASSYSRGPQETQYF.